The 32 T cell receptor beta chains listed next were all sequenced from one sample in a study of T cells in localized non-small cell lung cancer. TCRdb's copy holds only in-frame clones and misses some; the assay was immunoSEQ multiplex PCR. This table holds around 25,000 clones, around 88% found once. The sample here was peripheral blood, taken before any cancer treatment. All receptors come from a male donor aged 60 or older with stage II squamous cell lung carcinoma.

This chain connects TRBV11-2 to TRBJ1-1, with D perhaps TRBD1 (6 bases). The CDR3 has 12 residues. V was clipped by 5 bases and J by 11 bases, with 15 bases between them. Germline assignment: CDR1 SGHAT and CDR2 FQNNGV. The chain's CDR3 is CASSNAGGGAFF. Written as DNA, the CDR3 is TGTGCCAGCAGCAACGCCGGAGGGGGGGCTTTCTTT.

The gene calls are TRBV10-1 and TRBJ2-1; 11 nucleotides line up with TRBD2. Germline lookup yields CDR1 WNHNN and CDR2 SYGVQD (reference sequence). The junction had 13 bases not matched to a gene; V was cut back by 0 bases and J by 9 bases. This CDR3 is built from 18 residues. The CDR3 sequence is CASSESAGDSGRVGEQFF. The CDR3 DNA reads as TGCGCCAGCAGTGAGTCAGCGGGGGATAGCGGGAGGGTGGGTGAGCAGTTCTTC.

The chain couples TRBV7-2 to TRBJ2-2; the match to TRBD2 covers 8 bases. The length of the CDR3 is 16 residues. The germline CDR1 and CDR2 sequences are SGHTA and FQGNSA. The junction had 12 bases not matched to a gene; V was cut back by 5 bases and J by 7 bases. As DNA, the CDR3 is TGTGCCAGCAGCGGTCCGGGACTAGGGGAGGTCGGGGAGCTGTTTTTT. Translation gives CASSGPGLGEVGELFF.

The chain couples TRBV9 to TRBJ1-4; 7 bases are shared with TRBD1. Trimming cost V 0 bases and J 5 bases; bases outside gene matches: 4. Germline CDR1 is SGDLS and CDR2 is YYNGEE. This CDR3 comprises 15 residues. The CDR3 protein is CASSVGSGGNEKLFF. In DNA form, the CDR3 reads TGTGCCAGCAGCGTAGGCTCAGGGGGAAATGAAAAACTGTTTTTT.

This chain joins TRBV27 and TRBJ2-1; 7 nucleotides match TRBD2. The V and J ends lost 1 base and 0 bases, in that order; junction bases with no gene match: 6. There are 17 residues in the CDR3. Germline values: CDR1 MNHEY, CDR2 SMNVEV (reference sequence). This CDR3 is CASSLFIGGSSYNEQFF. The CDR3 nucleotides read TGTGCCAGCAGTTTATTCATCGGGGGGAGCTCCTACAATGAGCAGTTCTTC.

The gene calls are TRBV19 and TRBJ2-2; either TRBD1 or TRBD2 may supply D (5 bases each). This CDR3 is built from 15 residues. The V end lost 3 bases, the J end lost 6 bases, and 14 bases lay between the germline ends. Germline loops: CDR1 LNHDA, CDR2 SQIVND (reference sequence). The CDR3 loop reads CASSIEGTGAGELFF. DNA of the CDR3: TGTGCCAGTAGTATTGAAGGGACGGGCGCCGGGGAGCTGTTTTTT.

The gene calls are TRBV5-4 and TRBJ2-1; 13 positions match TRBD2. V lost 4 bases, J lost 9 bases, and 7 bases stayed unmatched. This CDR3 comprises 15 residues. Germline CDR1 SGHNT, CDR2 YYREEE (reference sequence). The CDR3 reads CASSPLAGGPGEQFF. The CDR3 DNA reads as TGTGCCAGCAGCCCACTAGCGGGAGGGCCGGGTGAGCAGTTCTTC.

The chain recombines TRBV6-6 with TRBJ2-7; D may correspond to TRBD1 or TRBD2 (5 bases each). V lost 10 bases to trimming and J lost 2 bases, with 21 bases between them. The V gene's germline CDR1 is MNHNY and CDR2 SVGAGI (reference sequence). The CDR3 runs 15 residues. The CDR3 DNA follows: TGTGCCACCACTGTAGTCCGGGACCCAGCCTACGAGCAGTACTTC. It translates to CATTVVRDPAYEQYF.

The CDR3 sequence is CASRQDPNTGELFF. The DNA for the CDR3 is TGTGCCAGCAGACAGGATCCGAACACCGGGGAGCTGTTTTTT. The chain uses TRBV7-2 and TRBJ2-2; the D gene is possibly TRBD1 (5 bases). The CDR3 runs to 14 residues. V lost 6 bases, J lost 0 bases, and 8 bases lay in between. Germline V CDR1 and CDR2: SGHTA, FQGNSA.

The DNA of the CDR3 is TGTGCCAGCAGCTTGGCGGGGATAAGCACAGATACGCAGTATTTT. Translated, it gives CASSLAGISTDTQYF. The chain uses TRBV11-2 and TRBJ2-3; D is possibly TRBD2 (6 bases). The CDR3 has 15 residues. Germline V CDR1 and CDR2: SGHAT, FQNNGV. The V end was cut by 3 bases, the J end by 0 bases, with 10 bases between.

CDR3 amino acids: CASSAGTGATNEKLFF. CDR3 nucleotides: TGTGCCAGCAGCGCAGGGACAGGGGCGACTAATGAAAAACTGTTTTTT. This chain connects TRBV7-9 to TRBJ1-4; 10 bases agree with TRBD1. V was clipped by 5 bases and J by 2 bases; unmatched bases: 5. The germline V gene has CDR1 SEHNR and CDR2 FQNEAQ (reference sequence). The CDR3 totals 16 residues. Using reference TRBV7-9 and TRBJ1-4 for the parts outside the CDR3, the full variable domain is DTGVSQNPRHKITKRGQNVTFRCDPISEHNRLYWYRQTLGQGPEFLTYFQNEAQLEKSRLLSDRFSAERPKGSFSTLEIQRTEQGDSAMYLCASSAGTGATNEKLFFGSGTQLSVL.

This chain connects TRBV7-8 to TRBJ2-6, with 8 bases that match TRBD1. The CDR3 sequence is 17 residues long. V gave up 5 bases and J gave up 0 bases; unmatched junction bases: 6. Germline V gene data show CDR1 as SGHVS and CDR2 as FQNEAQ. CDR3 nucleotide sequence: TGTGCCAGCAGCGGTGGACAGGGCTACTCTGGGGCCAACGTCCTGACTTTC. It translates to CASSGGQGYSGANVLTF.

CDR3 bases: TGTGCCAGCAGCGCCGGCGCAGGGGGGGAGACCCAGTACTTC. Protein: CASSAGAGGETQYF. V is TRBV9 and J is TRBJ2-5, with D tentatively TRBD1 (7 bases). The germline CDR1 and CDR2 sequences are SGDLS and YYNGEE. The V end was cut by 3 bases, the J end by 5 bases, with 14 bases between. The CDR3 covers 14 residues.

As concerns this clone: An end of the junction does not agree with germline; a read error may underlie this. The chain combines TRBV5-1 with TRBJ2-3; tentatively, D is TRBD1 (5 bases). This CDR3 comprises 13 residues. Germline CDR1 is SGHRS and CDR2 is YFSETQ. The CDR3 coding sequence is TGCGCCAGCACCTTGGGGCACGCGGATACGCAGTATTTT. This sequence encodes CASTLGHADTQYF.

This clone was found once. The rearrangement joins TRBV7-2 to TRBJ2-7; the D gene is possibly TRBD1 (5 bases). This CDR3 is 16 amino acids long. V was clipped by 5 bases and J by 0 bases, with 17 bases between them. Germline loops: CDR1 SGHTA, CDR2 FQGNSA. CDR3 region: CASSPWSGPSSYEQYF. The DNA for the CDR3 is TGTGCCAGCAGCCCGTGGTCAGGGCCCAGCTCCTACGAGCAGTACTTC.

V and J are TRBV4-2 and TRBJ1-2, with 9 bases aligning to TRBD1. The J segment lost 8 bases and the V segment lost 2 bases, leaving 6 bases of the junction unmatched. The CDR3 runs 14 residues. Germline-derived CDR1 and CDR2 are LGHNA and YNFKEQ. The CDR3 spells CASSQRTGEGGYTF. DNA of the CDR3: TGTGCCAGCAGCCAACGGACAGGGGAGGGAGGCTACACCTTC.

This sequence joins TRBV11-2 and TRBJ2-2; D is unclear. The CDR3 totals 16 residues. V lost 1 base, J lost 6 bases, and 15 bases lay in between. Looked up from germline, CDR1 is SGHAT and CDR2 is FQNNGV. Written as DNA, the CDR3 is TGTGCCAGCAGCTTAGGGTTGGGGATATTCCCCGGGGAGCTGTTTTTT. This gives the protein CASSLGLGIFPGELFF.

The chain links TRBV7-2 to TRBJ1-4; D gene unclear. The CDR3 covers 13 residues. V dropped 0 bases and J dropped 4 bases, with 3 bases sitting between them. The germline V gene encodes CDR1 SGHTA and CDR2 FQGNSA. The CDR3 DNA follows: TGTGCCAGCAGCTTAGCTTATAATGAAAAACTGTTTTTT. Translated, it gives CASSLAYNEKLFF.

The chain links TRBV5-1 to TRBJ2-1; 8 positions match TRBD1. The CDR3 is made up of 15 amino acids. V was clipped by 4 bases and J by 8 bases; unmatched bases: 11. In germline, CDR1 is SGHRS, CDR2 YFSETQ. The CDR3 loop reads CASSPSGQGGDEQFF. CDR3 nucleotides: TGCGCCAGCAGCCCCAGTGGACAGGGAGGCGATGAGCAGTTCTTC. Filled out from reference TRBV5-1 and TRBJ2-1, the complete variable domain reads KAGVTQTPRYLIKTRGQQVTLSCSPISGHRSVSWYQQTPGQGLQFLFEYFSETQRNKGNFPGRFSGRQFSNSRSEMNVSTLELGDSALYLCASSPSGQGGDEQFFGPGTRLTVL.

The chain employs TRBV5-4 and TRBJ2-3; 9 nucleotides agree with TRBD1. The ends lost 3 bases at V and 3 bases at J; junction bases unmatched: 5. The CDR3 runs 15 residues. Germline CDR1 is SGHNT and CDR2 is YYREEE (reference sequence). CDR3 protein: CASSSNRGQTDTQYF. The DNA of the CDR3 is TGTGCCAGCAGCTCGAACAGGGGGCAAACAGATACGCAGTATTTT.

The chain employs TRBV11-3 and TRBJ2-7; the D gene is possibly TRBD2 (5 bases). CDR3 length: 13 amino acids. Per germline, CDR1 SGHNT and CDR2 YENEEA. Deletions cut 5 bases from V and 0 bases from J, with 8 bases between. The CDR3 region is CASSVDSSYEQYF. CDR3 nucleotide sequence: TGTGCCAGCAGCGTGGACTCCTCCTACGAGCAGTACTTC.

J is TRBJ1-5 and V is TRBV12-5; D might be TRBD1 (5 bases). V was trimmed by 0 bases and J by 4 bases, leaving 13 bases between them. Germline lookup yields CDR1 LGHNT and CDR2 FRNRAP. This CDR3 contains 16 residues. The CDR3 DNA reads as TGTGCTAGTGGTTTGGTACAAGGGACCTCGAATCAGCCCCAGCATTTT. Protein sequence: CASGLVQGTSNQPQHF.

J is TRBJ1-4 and V is TRBV14; 8 nucleotides line up with TRBD1. This CDR3 has 15 residues. Germline CDR1 SGHDN, CDR2 FVKESK. The V and J ends lost 6 bases and 6 bases, in that order; junction bases with no gene match: 9. This CDR3 is CASSSYGGQDEKLFF. The CDR3 DNA sequence: TGTGCCAGCAGTTCTTACGGGGGACAGGATGAAAAACTGTTTTTT.

This clone was counted only a few times. The genes are TRBV4-1 and TRBJ1-6; 7 positions agree with TRBD1. The V gene end was trimmed by 1 base and the J gene end by 6 bases; junction bases not matched to a gene: 6. The germline CDR1 and CDR2 sequences are MGHRA and YSYEKL. CDR3 length: 16 amino acids. CDR3 loop: CASSQAWRGPNSPLHF. In DNA, the CDR3 is TGCGCCAGCAGCCAAGCTTGGAGGGGGCCTAATTCACCCCTCCACTTT.

This chain joins TRBV19 and TRBJ1-5, with TRBD1 matching over 8 bases. This CDR3 has 17 amino acids. Unmatched junction bases numbered 6, after V lost 2 bases and J lost 0 bases. Germline V gene sequence: CDR1 LNHDA, CDR2 SQIVND (reference sequence). CDR3 protein: CASSITGTGYSNQPQHF. CDR3 nucleotide sequence: TGTGCCAGTAGTATAACCGGGACAGGATATAGCAATCAGCCCCAGCATTTT.

This chain uses TRBV5-1 with TRBJ1-3, with D maybe TRBD1 (6 bases). The CDR3 loop spans 13 amino acids. V lost 7 bases to trimming and J lost 3 bases, with 11 bases between them. Germline values: CDR1 SGHRS, CDR2 YFSETQ. This CDR3 is CASWDISGNTIYF. The CDR3 nucleotides are TGCGCCAGCTGGGACATAAGTGGAAACACCATATATTTT.

V usage is TRBV5-1 and J usage is TRBJ2-1; 7 bases align to TRBD1. V shed 4 bases, J shed 8 bases, and the junction held 9 bases outside the gene matches. The CDR3 extends over 14 amino acids. From germline, CDR1 is SGHRS and CDR2 YFSETQ. DNA of the CDR3: TGCGCCAGCAGCCCCCGGGACAGTTCAGATGAGCAGTTCTTC. Its protein is CASSPRDSSDEQFF.

This chain uses TRBV7-8 with TRBJ2-5; D unclear. Trimming cost V 1 base and J 1 base, with 16 bases left between them. The V gene's germline CDR1 is SGHVS and CDR2 FQNEAQ. The CDR3 extends over 17 amino acids. The CDR3 DNA is TGTGCCAGCAGCTTAGATTGGGGTCTGCGGAGCCAAGAGACCCAGTACTTC. It is translated as CASSLDWGLRSQETQYF. The full variable domain, rest sourced from reference TRBV7-8 and TRBJ2-5, is GAGVSQSPRYKVAKRGQDVALRCDPISGHVSLFWYQQALGQGPEFLTYFQNEAQLDKSGLPSDRFFAERPEGSVSTLKIQRTQQEDSAVYLCASSLDWGLRSQETQYFGPGTRLLVL.

This clone was counted between two and nine times. This sequence joins TRBV10-3 and TRBJ2-7; 7 bases are a match to TRBD1. This CDR3 has 16 residues. The J segment lost 4 bases and the V segment lost 2 bases, leaving 11 bases of the junction unmatched. The germline CDR1 and CDR2 sequences are ENHRY and SYGVKD. CDR3 sequence reads: CAISEVLLGQPYEQYF. The CDR3 coding sequence is TGTGCCATCAGTGAGGTACTACTGGGACAGCCATACGAGCAGTACTTC.

The V call is TRBV28, the J call TRBJ2-2, with TRBD1 matching over 8 bases. Germline CDR1 reads MDHEN; CDR2 reads SYDVKM. CDR3 size: 15 residues. V was clipped by 2 bases and J by 4 bases; unmatched bases: 3. The CDR3 DNA follows: TGTGCCAGCAGTTTAAGGACAGGGCGCACCGGGGAGCTGTTTTTT. It codes for CASSLRTGRTGELFF.

V is TRBV5-4 and J is TRBJ2-3; no clear D gene. V lost 5 bases to trimming and J lost 2 bases, with 9 bases between them. Germline CDR1 and CDR2: SGHNT and YYREEE (reference sequence). The CDR3 covers 13 residues. The DNA of the CDR3 is TGTGCCAGCAGGACCTCCGCCACAGATACGCAGTATTTT. Translating gives CASRTSATDTQYF.

The DNA for the CDR3 is TGTGCCAGCAGCTTAGCGGGGGGGCTAGCGGGGACTTCGAACACCGGGGAGCTGTTTTTT. This translates into CASSLAGGLAGTSNTGELFF. The genes are TRBV7-2 and TRBJ2-2; TRBD2 aligns across 9 bases. Germline V lookup: CDR1 SGHTA, CDR2 FQGNSA. The CDR3 spans 20 residues. The ends lost 0 bases at V and 0 bases at J; junction bases unmatched: 11.